The following is a TCR beta chain sequence with its context. This sample is part of a study of blood T cells in healthy people across ages. In germline, CDR1 is ENHRY, CDR2 SYGVKD. The CDR3 has 11 residues. V was cut by 0 bases and J by 15 bases, with 9 bases left in between. Then a second PCR, running roughly 6 to 11 cycles, was carried out with a sample-barcoded 5' primer and a J-beta primer mix. TCRdb independently ran MiXCR on the 5' RACE reads; one entry per CDR3 protein. Altogether over a million distinct CDR3 sequences are present, approximately 42% being singletons, with the ten largest covering less than 8%.

Material: blood. The receptor was derived from a young woman in good health. The rearrangement joins TRBV10-3 to TRBJ2-1; D is possibly TRBD2 (6 bases). CDR3 bases: TGTGCCATCAGTGAGTCCCGGGACTTGTTCTTC. Its translation is CAISESRDLFF.